The 25 T cell receptor beta chains listed next were all sequenced from one sample in a study of CD8 T cells in Susac syndrome. The RNA input was about 0.5 to 1 ug, and it was reverse transcribed with random hexamers. TCRdb reprocessed the immunoSEQ multiplex PCR reads with MiXCR, giving one entry per CDR3 protein. The sample consists of some 58,000 distinct CDR3 sequences, just under 95% of them appearing once. Specimen: CD8+ T cells from PBMCs. These receptors were obtained from a human donor with Susac syndrome.

The chain employs TRBV7-9 and TRBJ2-1; possibly TRBD1 for D (5 bases). The CDR3 runs 16 residues. Trimming removed 5 bases at V and 0 bases at J, with 14 bases between. Germline values: CDR1 SEHNR, CDR2 FQNEAQ (reference sequence). The DNA of the CDR3 is TGTGCCAGCAGCACCAACAGGCGAAGCTCCTACAATGAGCAGTTCTTC. Its translation: CASSTNRRSSYNEQFF.

This chain uses TRBV12-3 or TRBV12-4 with TRBJ2-2; D unresolved. V was pared by 3 bases and J by 7 bases, with 9 bases between. This CDR3 contains 13 residues. In DNA, the CDR3 is TGTGCCAGCAGTTTCTGGGGTTACGGGGAGCTGTTTTTT. Encoded protein: CASSFWGYGELFF.

The V call is TRBV6-4, the J call TRBJ1-5; D is ambiguous. The CDR3 sequence is 13 residues long. CDR1 and CDR2 from the germline V gene are MRHNA and SNTAGT. Trimming removed 2 bases from V and 4 bases from J, with 6 bases in between. The CDR3 region is CASSDGSNQPQHF. The DNA for the CDR3 is TGTGCCAGCAGTGACGGCTCTAATCAGCCCCAGCATTTT.

The rearrangement links TRBV28 to TRBJ2-5, with 7 bases fitting TRBD2. CDR3 length: 16 amino acids. CDR1 is MDHEN and CDR2 is SYDVKM in the germline V gene. V shed 2 bases, J shed 5 bases, and the junction held 11 bases outside the gene matches. CDR3 bases: TGTGCCAGCAGTTTAGTTCACGACGGGGGGTGGGAGACCCAGTACTTC. The encoded protein is CASSLVHDGGWETQYF.

For this clonotype: One junction end disagrees with the germline gene, perhaps due to a read error. The V gene is TRBV7-8, the J gene TRBJ2-1; 10 nucleotides align to TRBD1. CDR3 length: 14 amino acids. Germline CDR1 SGHVS, CDR2 FQNEAQ. The CDR3 reads CASSERQGAREQFF. The CDR3 coding sequence is TGCGCCAGCAGCGAAAGACAGGGGGCAAGGGAGCAGTTCTTC.

The V call is TRBV6-5, the J call TRBJ1-6, with a weak D call TRBD1 (5 bases). Trimming took off 6 bases at V and 7 bases at J, with 16 bases between the two ends. Germline CDR1 is MNHEY and CDR2 is SVGAGI. The CDR3 runs 15 residues. CDR3 bases: TGTGCCAGCAGGACCTTGGCGGGGACGAATTCACCCCTCCACTTT. It codes for CASRTLAGTNSPLHF.

The V call is TRBV6-5, the J call TRBJ1-1; tentatively, D is TRBD1 (5 bases). V lost 0 bases, J lost 1 base, and 18 bases lay in between. The CDR3 runs 18 residues. CDR1 MNHEY and CDR2 SVGAGI come from the germline V gene. CDR3: CASSYSHGGIGTNTEAFF. The CDR3 nucleotides read TGTGCCAGCAGTTACTCGCATGGCGGTATCGGGACGAACACTGAAGCTTTCTTT.

The gene calls are TRBV3-1 and TRBJ1-1, with no clear D. The CDR3 extends over 17 amino acids. CDR1 LGHDT and CDR2 YNNKEL come from the germline V gene (reference sequence). V was shortened by 0 bases and J by 4 bases, with 18 bases between the two germline ends. CDR3: CASSQDSLKVYGTEAFF. The CDR3 nucleotides read TGTGCCAGCAGCCAAGATTCTCTGAAGGTGTATGGCACTGAAGCTTTCTTT. The whole variable domain, filled in from reference TRBV3-1 and TRBJ1-1, reads DTAVSQTPKYLVTQMGNDKSIKCEQNLGHDTMYWYKQDSKKFLKIMFSYNNKELIINETVPNRFSPKSPDKAHLNLHINSLELGDSAVYFCASSQDSLKVYGTEAFFGQGTRLTVV.

This chain links TRBV9 with TRBJ1-5; the match to TRBD1 covers 7 bases. Looked up from germline, CDR1 is SGDLS and CDR2 is YYNGEE. J lost 7 bases, V lost 3 bases, and 7 bases had no gene match. The CDR3 is 14 residues long. The CDR3 DNA is TGTGCCAGCAGCGACCCAGGGGGTTACCAGCCCCAGCATTTT. Its translation: CASSDPGGYQPQHF.

The rearrangement links TRBV2 to TRBJ2-7, with D tentatively TRBD1 or TRBD2 (5 bases each). Germline lookup yields CDR1 SNHLY and CDR2 FYNNEI. V was trimmed by 6 bases and J by 4 bases, leaving 13 bases between them. The CDR3 length is 13 residues. The CDR3 spells CASRTGTPYEQYF. DNA of the CDR3: TGTGCCAGCAGAACCGGGACGCCTTACGAGCAGTACTTC.

The genes are TRBV19 and TRBJ2-1; D gene unclear. The ends were cut back, 1 base at V and 8 bases at J, with 18 bases in the middle. The CDR3 loop spans 16 amino acids. Germline lookup yields CDR1 LNHDA and CDR2 SQIVND (reference sequence). The CDR3 nucleotides are TGTGCCAGTAGTATAGTCCAAGGCCCTACAGCCTATGAGCAGTTCTTC. Amino acid sequence: CASSIVQGPTAYEQFF.

The rearrangement joins TRBV7-9 to TRBJ1-2; no firm D call. This CDR3 spans 15 amino acids. The germline gives CDR1 SEHNR, CDR2 FQNEAQ (reference sequence). The V end was cut by 1 base, the J end by 2 bases, with 11 bases between. The CDR3 loop is CASSLVGGGNYGYTF. CDR3 nucleotide sequence: TGTGCCAGCAGCTTAGTCGGAGGAGGAAACTATGGCTACACCTTC.

The chain links TRBV7-8 to TRBJ2-4; D is ambiguous. Trimming took 5 bases from V and 0 from J, leaving 8 bases between them. The CDR3 extends over 14 amino acids. Germline-derived CDR1 and CDR2 are SGHVS and FQNEAQ. In DNA, the CDR3 is TGTGCCAGCAGCCTTGACACAGCCAAAAACATTCAGTACTTC. Encoded protein: CASSLDTAKNIQYF. Complete variable domain (other parts from reference TRBV7-8 and TRBJ2-4): GAGVSQSPRYKVAKRGQDVALRCDPISGHVSLFWYQQALGQGPEFLTYFQNEAQLDKSGLPSDRFFAERPEGSVSTLKIQRTQQEDSAVYLCASSLDTAKNIQYFGAGTRLSVL.

V gene TRBV7-9 combines with J gene TRBJ2-7, with 9 positions matching TRBD1. This CDR3 has 15 residues. CDR1 SEHNR and CDR2 FQNEAQ come from the germline V gene (reference sequence). Unmatched junction bases numbered 8, after V lost 2 bases and J lost 6 bases. CDR3 in amino acids: CASSLSSGTGFEQYF. CDR3 nucleotide sequence: TGTGCCAGCAGCTTAAGTTCCGGGACAGGGTTCGAGCAGTACTTC.

The rearrangement links TRBV4-1 to TRBJ1-2; 7 bases agree with TRBD1. Germline trimming cut 4 bases from V and 3 bases from J; bases unmatched to any gene: 11. The germline V gene has CDR1 MGHRA and CDR2 YSYEKL. There are 16 residues in the CDR3. In nucleotides, the CDR3 is TGCGCCAGCAGCCTACGACAGGGTAAAGGAGACTATGGCTACACCTTC. Its protein product is CASSLRQGKGDYGYTF.

The V call is TRBV25-1, the J call TRBJ2-7, with TRBD2 as a possible D gene (5 bases). The CDR3 is 14 residues long. Germline V gives CDR1 MGHDK, CDR2 SYGVNS. V was trimmed by 8 bases and J by 0 bases, leaving 14 bases between them. The CDR3 bases are TGTGCCAGCGGGAGTGCTTGGGCCTCCTACGAGCAGTACTTC. Translation gives CASGSAWASYEQYF.

The chain joins TRBV5-4 to TRBJ2-1; 7 bases fit TRBD2. The CDR3 covers 15 residues. Looked up from germline, CDR1 is SGHNT and CDR2 is YYREEE (reference sequence). V was pared by 1 base and J by 3 bases, with 4 bases of the junction left unmatched. CDR3 nucleotide sequence: TGTGCCAGCAGCTTGTCGGCGGGGGTCTACAATGAGCAGTTCTTC. Protein: CASSLSAGVYNEQFF.

The chain recombines TRBV20-1 with TRBJ2-3; D is ambiguous. Germline-derived CDR1 and CDR2 are DFQATT and SNEGSKA (reference sequence). The CDR3 length is 14 residues. The V end was cut by 0 bases, the J end by 0 bases, with 7 bases between. CDR3 amino acids: CSARDDQSTDTQYF. The CDR3 nucleotides are TGCAGTGCTAGAGATGATCAAAGCACAGATACGCAGTATTTT.

This chain links TRBV10-2 with TRBJ1-1; 8 nucleotides align to TRBD1. From germline, CDR1 is WSHSY and CDR2 SAAADI. The CDR3 runs to 12 residues. V shed 5 bases, J shed 6 bases, and the junction held 2 bases outside the gene matches. The CDR3 sequence is CASSLDRAEAFF. The CDR3 DNA sequence: TGCGCCAGCAGTTTGGACAGGGCTGAAGCTTTCTTT.

This rearrangement joins TRBV3-1 to TRBJ2-2, with TRBD1 matching over 7 bases. Germline assignment: CDR1 LGHDT and CDR2 YNNKEL (reference sequence). The CDR3 is 14 amino acids. Losses at the gene ends were 10 bases for V and 3 bases for J; bases not matched to a gene: 8. This chain's CDR3 is CANTTGVDTGELFF. The CDR3 DNA is TGTGCCAATACCACAGGGGTGGACACCGGGGAGCTGTTTTTT.

This chain joins TRBV30 and TRBJ1-2, with unresolved D. The CDR3 runs 13 residues. Germline values: CDR1 GTSNPN, CDR2 SVGIG (reference sequence). Trimming removed 1 base from V and 0 bases from J, with 6 bases in between. The CDR3 sequence: CAWSAQPNYGYTF. DNA of the CDR3: TGTGCCTGGAGTGCACAGCCTAACTATGGCTACACCTTC.

The chain uses TRBV30 and TRBJ1-2; 7 bases are shared with TRBD1. CDR1 and CDR2 (germline): GTSNPN, SVGIG (reference sequence). J was trimmed by 7 bases and V by 7 bases; bases with no gene match: 6. This CDR3 region has 11 residues. This CDR3 reads CASDRRSGYTF. For the CDR3, the DNA is TGTGCCTCGGACAGGAGAAGTGGCTACACCTTC.

The CDR3 DNA reads TGTGCCAGCAGCTTAGCGCGGACAGGGCAAACTGGAAACACCATATATTTT. It codes for CASSLARTGQTGNTIYF. The rearrangement uses TRBV7-8 and TRBJ1-3; 8 bases match TRBD1. Losses at the gene ends were 0 bases for V and 2 bases for J; bases not matched to a gene: 6. Per the germline V gene, CDR1 is SGHVS and CDR2 is FQNEAQ. This CDR3 has 17 amino acids.

This chain connects TRBV25-1 to TRBJ1-1, with TRBD1 matching over 9 bases. Germline CDR1 is MGHDK and CDR2 is SYGVNS. Trimming took 2 bases from V and 8 from J; bases not matched to a gene: 3. The CDR3 is 13 amino acids. CDR3 region: CASSEMGTGEAFF. In DNA, the CDR3 is TGTGCCAGCAGTGAAATGGGGACAGGGGAAGCTTTCTTT. The variable domain in full, with the rest retrieved from reference TRBV25-1 and TRBJ1-1, is EADIYQTPRYLVIGTGKKITLECSQTMGHDKMYWYQQDPGMELHLIHYSYGVNSTEKGDLSSESTVSRIRTEHFPLTLESARPSHTSQYLCASSEMGTGEAFFGQGTRLTVV.

This chain links TRBV20-1 with TRBJ2-7, with D possibly matching TRBD1 (5 bases). Germline values: CDR1 DFQATT, CDR2 SNEGSKA (reference sequence). The CDR3 has 15 amino acids. V lost 1 base, J lost 3 bases, and 16 bases lay in between. CDR3 sequence reads: CSARVPKTVGYEQYF. The CDR3 DNA sequence: TGCAGTGCTAGAGTACCTAAGACAGTGGGCTACGAGCAGTACTTC.